These T cell receptor beta chains were read from a single sample in a study of response to subunit inactivated influenza vaccine. From the RT-PCR reads, TCRdb called clonotypes with MiXCR, one entry per CDR3 protein. The sample contains 600,000 to 850,000 distinct CDR3 sequences, 14% of which appear only once. Sequences were derived from PBMCs from blood, sampled 14 days before vaccination. The receptors here all came from a middle-aged man who received an inactivated influenza vaccine. CDR3s include the opening cysteine and the closing phenylalanine or tryptophan. D genes are given only for firm matches. Rows may omit the clone size; those that give it use once, few, many or a size class.

clone size	V gene	J gene	D gene	CDR3 protein	CDR3 DNA
few	TRBV9	TRBJ2-1	TRBD2	CASSSGGTPGLANEQFF	TGTGCCAGCAGCTCAGGGGGGACACCGGGACTAGCGAATGAGCAGTTCTTC
-	TRBV9	TRBJ2-5	TRBD1	CASSPTGGAETQYF	TGTGCCAGCAGCCCAACAGGGGGCGCAGAGACCCAGTACTTC
few	TRBV18	TRBJ2-7	TRBD2	CASSLPLAGVWQYF	TGTGCCAGCTCACTTCCACTAGCGGGAGTATGGCAGTACTTC
many	TRBV20-1	TRBJ2-5	-	CSATPPGETQYF	TGCAGTGCTACTCCCCCAGGGGAGACCCAGTACTTC
few	TRBV5-1	TRBJ1-1	TRBD1	CASSTPDRGYGTEAFF	TGCGCCAGCAGCACCCCGGACAGGGGGTATGGCACTGAAGCTTTCTTT
-	TRBV15	TRBJ1-4	-	CATSREVTTRNEKLFF	TGTGCCACCAGCAGAGAGGTGACAACTCGTAATGAAAAACTGTTTTTT
-	TRBV7-4	TRBJ2-7	TRBD2	CASSVTSGGPYEQYF	TGTGCCAGCAGCGTGACTAGCGGGGGGCCCTACGAGCAGTACTTC
-	TRBV20-1	TRBJ1-5	-	CSALPHSNQPQHF	TGCAGTGCGCTCCCCCATAGCAATCAGCCCCAGCATTTT
-	TRBV6-2/TRBV6-3	TRBJ2-7	TRBD2	CASSYSGTSGSYEQYF	TGTGCCAGCAGTTACTCCGGGACTAGCGGATCCTACGAGCAGTACTTC
few	TRBV20-1	TRBJ2-5	-	CSAREGTVLETQYF	TGCAGTGCTAGAGAGGGGACTGTGCTGGAGACCCAGTACTTC
-	TRBV5-1	TRBJ2-5	TRBD2	CASTSGAGAETQYF	TGCGCCAGCACTTCTGGAGCGGGAGCCGAGACCCAGTACTTC
few	TRBV7-9	TRBJ2-7	TRBD2	CASRLGLAGDEQYF	TGTGCCAGCAGATTGGGACTAGCGGGAGACGAGCAGTACTTC
few	TRBV5-1	TRBJ2-5	TRBD2	CASSAGTRATQYF	TGCGCCAGCAGCGCCGGGACTAGAGCGACCCAGTACTTC
-	TRBV6-1	TRBJ2-2	TRBD2	CASSESTSVTGELFF	TGTGCCAGCAGTGAAAGCACTAGCGTTACCGGGGAGCTGTTTTTT
few	TRBV5-1	TRBJ1-4	-	CASSQTGRAGEKLFF	TGCGCCAGCAGTCAAACCGGACGGGCAGGTGAAAAACTGTTTTTT
-	TRBV6-2/TRBV6-3	TRBJ2-7	TRBD1	CASNRQGTTYEQYF	TGTGCCAGCAACAGACAGGGTACAACCTACGAGCAGTACTTC
few	TRBV3-1	TRBJ1-1	-	CASSQETWGTEAFF	TGTGCCAGCAGCCAAGAGACATGGGGCACTGAAGCTTTCTTT
few	TRBV4-3	TRBJ2-7	-	CASSQELDYGYEQYF	TGCGCCAGCAGCCAAGAGCTCGACTATGGGTACGAGCAGTACTTC
many	TRBV10-3	TRBJ1-1	-	CATGRGGAEAFF	TGTGCCACCGGGAGAGGGGGGGCTGAAGCTTTCTTT
-	TRBV9	TRBJ2-1	-	CASSRAGTSVNEQFF	TGTGCCAGCAGCAGAGCCGGGACGTCTGTCAATGAGCAGTTCTTC
few	TRBV28	TRBJ2-5	TRBD1	CASSTNTGGTETQYF	TGTGCCAGCAGCACCAACACAGGGGGCACGGAGACCCAGTACTTC
-	TRBV10-3	TRBJ2-1	-	CAISESRQVRNEQFF	TGTGCCATCAGTGAGTCGAGACAGGTTCGCAATGAGCAGTTCTTC
-	TRBV5-1	TRBJ2-7	TRBD1	CASSLRQGAAGEQYF	TGCGCCAGCAGCCTAAGACAGGGGGCGGCGGGCGAGCAGTACTTC
-	TRBV27	TRBJ2-4	-	CASSLNPTGIQYF	TGTGCCAGCAGTTTGAACCCGACAGGCATTCAGTACTTC
-	TRBV24-1	TRBJ2-5	TRBD1	CATSDRPGTEETQYF	TGTGCCACCAGTGATAGGCCCGGGACAGAAGAGACCCAGTACTTC
many	TRBV5-1	TRBJ2-7	TRBD2	CASSLDSGRGDEQYF	TGCGCCAGCAGCTTGGATAGCGGGAGAGGGGACGAGCAGTACTTC
-	TRBV4-3	TRBJ2-1	TRBD2	CASSHLGVAGAYNEQFF	TGCGCCAGCAGCCACCTGGGAGTAGCGGGGGCCTACAATGAGCAGTTCTTC
many	TRBV27	TRBJ2-7	-	CASSLIGGAGTYEQYF	TGTGCCAGCAGTTTAATAGGCGGTGCTGGGACCTACGAGCAGTACTTC
few	TRBV3-1	TRBJ1-1	TRBD1	CASSQETGRDTEAFF	TGTGCCAGCAGCCAAGAGACAGGGCGGGACACTGAAGCTTTCTTT
few	TRBV27	TRBJ1-5	TRBD1	CASSLYGTGGGQPQHF	TGTGCCAGCAGTTTATATGGGACAGGGGGGGGTCAGCCCCAGCATTTT
many	TRBV28	TRBJ2-7	TRBD1	CASNPGTVASSYEQYF	TGTGCCAGCAACCCCGGGACAGTCGCCAGCTCCTACGAGCAGTACTTC
-	TRBV15	TRBJ2-7	TRBD2	CATSRPPPGLAGTEQYF	TGTGCCACCAGCAGACCCCCGCCCGGACTAGCGGGAACCGAGCAGTACTTC
-	TRBV5-6	TRBJ2-1	-	CASSPTRGFEFF	TGTGCCAGCAGCCCTACCCGTGGCTTTGAGTTCTTC
-	TRBV20-1	TRBJ2-7	TRBD1	CSATGTGTNEQYF	TGCAGTGCCACCGGGACAGGGACCAACGAGCAGTACTTC
few	TRBV5-1	TRBJ2-5	TRBD2	CASSPGLAGAFTLQETQYF	TGCGCCAGCAGCCCCGGCCTAGCGGGGGCCTTTACCCTCCAAGAGACCCAGTACTTC
-	TRBV4-3	TRBJ2-1	-	CASSNKIGTRDTNEQFF	TGCGCCAGCAGCAACAAGATCGGAACCCGAGATACCAATGAGCAGTTCTTC
few	TRBV27	TRBJ2-7	-	CASSFSNGREQYF	TGTGCCAGCAGTTTCTCAAACGGGAGAGAGCAGTACTTC
few	TRBV7-2	TRBJ2-1	TRBD2	CASSFRGGPVNEQFF	TGTGCCAGCAGCTTTCGGGGGGGGCCGGTCAATGAGCAGTTCTTC
many	TRBV29-1	TRBJ2-7	-	CSVDTGSYEQYF	TGCAGCGTTGACACCGGATCCTACGAGCAGTACTTC
few	TRBV11-2	TRBJ2-7	TRBD1	CASRVGQGLYEQYF	TGTGCCAGCAGAGTGGGACAGGGGCTCTACGAGCAGTACTTC
-	TRBV20-1	TRBJ2-3	TRBD2	CSARDNLAGERDTQYF	TGCAGTGCTAGAGATAACCTAGCGGGGGAGAGAGATACGCAGTATTTT
-	TRBV19	TRBJ2-1	-	CASTLIGGSYNEQFF	TGTGCCAGTACCTTAATAGGGGGGTCCTACAATGAGCAGTTCTTC
many	TRBV7-9	TRBJ2-3	-	CASSFGQTTDTQYF	TGTGCCAGCAGCTTCGGACAGACTACAGATACGCAGTATTTT
-	TRBV28	TRBJ2-3	-	CASNPEGGVTDTQYF	TGTGCCAGCAACCCAGAGGGGGGAGTCACAGATACGCAGTATTTT
few	TRBV28	TRBJ2-7	TRBD1	CASSKLGTGLYEQYF	TGTGCCAGCAGTAAGCTCGGGACAGGGCTGTACGAGCAGTACTTC
-	TRBV11-2	TRBJ2-3	-	CASSPQQGSDTQYF	TGTGCCAGCAGTCCTCAACAGGGATCAGATACGCAGTATTTT
-	TRBV7-6	TRBJ1-2	TRBD1	CASSLQGGVGYTF	TGTGCCAGCAGCCTACAGGGGGGTGTAGGCTACACCTTC
few	TRBV5-1	TRBJ2-1	TRBD2	CASSLASLAGLNEQFF	TGCGCCAGCAGCTTGGCCTCTTTAGCGGGGCTCAATGAGCAGTTCTTC